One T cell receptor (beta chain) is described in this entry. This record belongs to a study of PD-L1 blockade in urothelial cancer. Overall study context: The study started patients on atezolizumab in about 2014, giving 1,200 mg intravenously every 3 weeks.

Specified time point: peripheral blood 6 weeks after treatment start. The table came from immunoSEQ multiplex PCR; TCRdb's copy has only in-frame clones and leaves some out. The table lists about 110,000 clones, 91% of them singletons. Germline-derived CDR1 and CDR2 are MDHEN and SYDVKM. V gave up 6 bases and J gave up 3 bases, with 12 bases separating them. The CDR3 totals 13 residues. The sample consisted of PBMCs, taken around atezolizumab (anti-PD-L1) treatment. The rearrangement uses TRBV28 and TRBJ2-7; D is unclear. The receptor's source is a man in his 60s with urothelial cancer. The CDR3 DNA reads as TGTGCCAGCAGCCCGTCGAGCTACTACGAGCAGTACTTC. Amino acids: CASSPSSYYEQYF.